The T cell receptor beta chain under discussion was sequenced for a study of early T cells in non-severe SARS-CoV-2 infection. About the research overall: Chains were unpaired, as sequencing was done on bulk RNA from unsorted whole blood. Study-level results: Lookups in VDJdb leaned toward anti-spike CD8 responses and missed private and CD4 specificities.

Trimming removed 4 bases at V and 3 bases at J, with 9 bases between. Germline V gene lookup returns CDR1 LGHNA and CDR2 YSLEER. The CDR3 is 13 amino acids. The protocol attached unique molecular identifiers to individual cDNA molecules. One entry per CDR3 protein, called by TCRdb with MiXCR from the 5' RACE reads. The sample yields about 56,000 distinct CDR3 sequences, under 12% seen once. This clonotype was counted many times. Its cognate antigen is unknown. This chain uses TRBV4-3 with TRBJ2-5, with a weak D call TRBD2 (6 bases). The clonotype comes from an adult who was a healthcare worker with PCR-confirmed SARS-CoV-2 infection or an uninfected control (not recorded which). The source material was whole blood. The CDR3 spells CASSPPGEETQYF. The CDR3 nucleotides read TGCGCCAGCAGCCCCCCGGGAGAAGAGACCCAGTACTTC.